These T cell receptor beta chains were read from a single sample in a study of T cell responses to AZD1222 COVID-19 vaccine. The method was immunoSEQ multiplex PCR; TCRdb's version includes in-frame clones alone and lacks a portion of them. The data show approximately 150,000 clones, with approximately 90% seen just once and roughly 1.2% held by the top ten. The specimen comprised peripheral blood, sampled 28 days after the second AZD1222 dose. These receptors were collected from an adult who received the AZD1222 COVID-19 vaccine. The conserved cysteine and the conserved F or W are not part of the CDR3 here. Size values are once, few and many counts, or a class for expanded clones, and some rows have none.

TRBJ2-7 TRBV5-1 once ASSLAGTDTYEQY
TRBJ2-6 TRBV11-2 NA ASSPLAGVSSGANVLT
TRBJ1-2 TRBV15 NA ATRDPGASGYT
TRBJ2-7 TRBV7-2 once ASSLPGGATYEQY
TRBJ2-5 TRBV28 NA ASSLGDIETQY
TRBJ2-1 TRBV19 NA ASSPQRTSGRTEQF
TRBJ1-6 TRBV28 NA ASNWGSATNSPLH
TRBJ2-7 TRBV14 NA ASSQDLGSYEQY
TRBJ2-1 TRBV11-2 NA ASSFKITSSDEQF
TRBJ1-2 TRBV7-8 NA ASSFDRNPFGYT
TRBJ2-1 TRBV16 NA ASSHTGGFSYNEQF
TRBJ1-2 TRBV2 NA ASSVQNYGYT
TRBJ1-1 TRBV27 NA ASSLGQTQGAF
TRBJ1-4 TRBV11-2 NA ASRKHSATNEKLF
TRBJ1-1 TRBV19 once ASSMAPRRDTEAF
TRBJ1-2 TRBV7-9 NA ASSLGGGQAGYGYT
TRBJ1-1 TRBV5-1 NA ASSSFSNTEAF
TRBJ2-7 TRBV19 NA ASGSFDSYEQY
TRBJ2-5 TRBV7-2 NA ASSLAGLAGANLGETQY
TRBJ2-7 TRBV7-2 NA ASSPLTSRYEQY
TRBJ1-1 TRBV5-6 NA ASSFLDREAF
TRBJ1-2 TRBV9 NA ASSAGGTANYGYT
TRBJ2-1 TRBV7-8 NA ASSLRRSNNEQF
TRBJ1-6 TRBV19 few ASQAGQGGSPLH
TRBJ2-2 TRBV4-3 NA ASSQDPGLVGTGELF
TRBJ1-1 TRBV29-1 NA SVEREDRVRMGGTEAF
TRBJ1-1 TRBV6-5 NA ASTPGQGFRKEAF
TRBJ2-3 TRBV6-4 NA ASSDTGGPDTQY
TRBJ2-1 TRBV19 NA ASSPRTSGRTSSYNEQF
TRBJ1-2 TRBV2 NA ASSEAAPGRGGGYT
TRBJ2-7 TRBV15 NA ATSRENIAGSYEQY
TRBJ1-2 TRBV19 NA ASNEGLGGYGYT
TRBJ2-1 TRBV19 NA ASRGRGDYNEQF
TRBJ2-4 TRBV11-2 NA ASSPFTSGFTKNIQY
TRBJ2-5 TRBV24-1 NA ATSDLGQQETQY
TRBJ2-1 TRBV6-5 once ASRLRTSGGGEQF
TRBJ2-7 TRBV12-3/TRBV12-4 NA ASSLGFTYEQY
TRBJ2-2 TRBV10-3 NA ATGGGLTGELF
TRBJ2-7 TRBV9 NA ASSGPGTREDEQY
TRBJ1-1 TRBV6-4 NA ASSAHAGGNTEAF